This entry is about one T cell receptor beta chain. Its target is unknown. This table comes from immunoSEQ multiplex PCR, and its TCRdb copy is limited to in-frame clones, with some not included. The table includes 1,100,000 or so clones, around 78% detected once. The entry originates in a study of shared clonotypes between healthy human individuals. General study results and limits: When compared with the clonotypes that were shared by all four sorted-subset donors, the non-shared clonotypes turned out to have lower generation probabilities.

Germline CDR1 is SGHDT and CDR2 is YYEEEE. The CDR3 has 12 residues. The ends were cut back, 5 bases at V and 12 bases at J, with 14 bases in the middle. The chain employs TRBV5-6 and TRBJ1-4; the D gene is possibly TRBD1 (6 bases). Sequencing was done on a sample of memory CD4+ T cells from PBMCs. Subset given: CD45RA-negative fraction. The TCR was taken from a man aged 18 to 29 in good health. Some clones in this sample may be carry-over from other donors' samples. CDR3: CASSRTKGELFF. The CDR3 DNA follows: TGTGCCAGCAGTCGGACAAAGGGGGAACTGTTTTTT.